This TCR beta chain originates from a study of metastatic and nonmetastatic thyroid tumors. Overall study context: Both malignant and benign thyroid patients supplied peripheral blood and tumor or nodule tissue samples, across which the repertoires of these patients were then compared. Overall study results and limits: Malignant tumors reportedly showed significantly higher TCR beta diversity than benign nodules in both blood and tumor.

Thyroid surgery was performed in patients who had received no treatment beforehand. This clone has a count of ten or more. Its cognate antigen is unknown. With MiXCR, TCRdb called clones anew from the PCR reads. This repertoire shows 25,000 to 40,000 clones, 15% to 20% found once; its top ten account for over 4%. The material sequenced was blood. The clonotype was recovered from a female donor with papillary thyroid cancer or a benign thyroid nodule (not recorded which). Some clones in this sample may be carry-over from other donors' samples.

CDR3 bases: TGCGCCAGCAGCGGGGGGACAGAGGATTCACCCCTCCACTTT. Amino acids: CASSGGTEDSPLHF. This sequence joins TRBV5-1 and TRBJ1-6; 7 positions match TRBD1. The CDR3 length is 14 residues. CDR1 is SGHRS and CDR2 is YFSETQ in the germline V gene. The junction had 6 bases not matched to a gene; V was cut back by 4 bases and J by 8 bases. Full variable domain (missing parts from reference TRBV5-1 and TRBJ1-6): KAGVTQTPRYLIKTRGQQVTLSCSPISGHRSVSWYQQTPGQGLQFLFEYFSETQRNKGNFPGRFSGRQFSNSRSEMNVSTLELGDSALYLCASSGGTEDSPLHFGNGTRLTVT.